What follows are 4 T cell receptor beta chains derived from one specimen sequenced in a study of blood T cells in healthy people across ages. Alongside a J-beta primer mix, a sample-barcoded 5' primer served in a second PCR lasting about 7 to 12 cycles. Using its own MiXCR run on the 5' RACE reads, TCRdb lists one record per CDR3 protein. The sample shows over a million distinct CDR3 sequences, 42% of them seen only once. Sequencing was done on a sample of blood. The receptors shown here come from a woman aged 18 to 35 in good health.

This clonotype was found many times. CDR3 protein: CASSDSSGDYNEQFF. The CDR3 DNA is TGTGCCAGCAGTGACTCTAGCGGGGATTACAATGAGCAGTTCTTC. The chain recombines TRBV6-4 with TRBJ2-1; 8 bases align to TRBD2. Germline CDR1 reads MRHNA; CDR2 reads SNTAGT. CDR3 size: 15 residues. With 0 bases clipped from V and 4 bases from J, the junction kept 2 bases outside the gene matches.

The CDR3 nucleotides read TGCGCCAGCAGCCGAGACGGGGGACGTTACAATGAGCAGTTCTTC. The encoded protein is CASSRDGGRYNEQFF. J is TRBJ2-1 and V is TRBV4-1, with a tentative D call TRBD2 (6 bases). Trimming shortened V by 4 bases and J by 4 bases, and 14 bases separated the two germline ends. There are 15 residues in the CDR3. Germline CDR1 is MGHRA and CDR2 is YSYEKL.

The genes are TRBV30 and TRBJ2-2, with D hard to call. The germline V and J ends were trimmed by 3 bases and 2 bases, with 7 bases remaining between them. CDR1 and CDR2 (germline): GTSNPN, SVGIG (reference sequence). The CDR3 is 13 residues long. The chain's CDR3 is CAWSGCNTGELFF. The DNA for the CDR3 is TGTGCCTGGAGCGGGTGCAACACCGGGGAGCTGTTTTTT.

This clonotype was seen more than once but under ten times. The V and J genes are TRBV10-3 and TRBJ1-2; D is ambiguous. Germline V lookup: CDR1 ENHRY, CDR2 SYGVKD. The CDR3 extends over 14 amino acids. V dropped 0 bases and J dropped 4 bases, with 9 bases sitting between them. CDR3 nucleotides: TGTGCCATCAGTGAGTCCCCCCAGAGCTATGGCTACACCTTC. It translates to CAISESPQSYGYTF.